This TCR beta chain was documented in a study of T-cell memory formation after mild COVID-19. Overall study findings and caveats: SARS-CoV-2 specificity was not confirmed for second-wave clones peaking on day 37. Clones that contracted from day 15 to 85 were balanced CD4/CD8, while later expanders leaned CD4+. Shrinking CD4+ clones were chiefly CM and EM; CD8+ ones were chiefly EMRA.

This clonotype occurred many times. Its cognate antigen is unknown. MiXCR was run by TCRdb on the 5' RACE reads, yielding one entry per CDR3 protein. This sample has about 110,000 distinct CDR3 sequences, with around 12% found just once. Sequenced input: PBMCs or a T cell subset sorted from them (not recorded which). This TCR derives from an adult woman who had mild COVID-19 (a few samples of this study predate the infection). Cell type and time point are not known.

The CDR3, as DNA: TGCAGTGCTAGAGAACTAAGCGGGGGGACAGATACGCAGTATTTT. This gives the protein CSARELSGGTDTQYF. This chain links TRBV20-1 with TRBJ2-3; 9 bases agree with TRBD2. The CDR3 sequence is 15 residues long. The V gene's germline CDR1 is DFQATT and CDR2 SNEGSKA (reference sequence). Losses at the gene ends were 0 bases for V and 3 bases for J; bases not matched to a gene: 4.